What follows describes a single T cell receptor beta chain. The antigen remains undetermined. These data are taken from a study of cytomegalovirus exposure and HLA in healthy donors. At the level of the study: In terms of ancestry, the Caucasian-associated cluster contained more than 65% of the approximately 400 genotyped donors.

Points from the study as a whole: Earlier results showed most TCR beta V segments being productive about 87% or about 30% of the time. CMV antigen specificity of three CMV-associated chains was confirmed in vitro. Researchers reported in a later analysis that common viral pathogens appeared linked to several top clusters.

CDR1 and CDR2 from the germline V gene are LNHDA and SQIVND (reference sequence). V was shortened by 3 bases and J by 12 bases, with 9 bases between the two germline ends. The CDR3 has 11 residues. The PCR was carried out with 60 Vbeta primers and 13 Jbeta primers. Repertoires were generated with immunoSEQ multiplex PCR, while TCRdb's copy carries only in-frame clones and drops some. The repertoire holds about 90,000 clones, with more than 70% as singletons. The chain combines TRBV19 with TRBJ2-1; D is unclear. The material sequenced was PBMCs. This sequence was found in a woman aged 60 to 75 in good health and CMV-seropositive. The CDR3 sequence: CASSIAGLQFF. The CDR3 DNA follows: TGTGCCAGTAGTATTGCAGGTTTGCAGTTCTTC.